These T cell receptor beta chains were read from a single sample in a study of blood T cell repertoires in COVID-19. Clones were sequenced by immunoSEQ multiplex PCR, and TCRdb holds only the in-frame ones, with some missing. The repertoire has approximately 450,000 clones, 85% to 90% of them found once; the top ten carry 1% to 1.3%. Sequenced: PBMCs or T cells enriched from blood (not recorded which). The receptors were sampled from a man aged 25 to 40 who had recovered from COVID-19. The CDR3 runs from the conserved cysteine through the conserved F or W. A D gene is named only where the DNA matches it firmly. The size entry is marked missing in some rows and otherwise reads once, few, many or a size class.

D gene | J gene | clone size | V gene | CDR3 protein | CDR3 DNA
. | TRBJ2-3 | . | TRBV9 | CASSILGSGSTDTQYF | TGTGCCAGCAGCATCTTGGGTAGCGGTAGCACAGATACGCAGTATTTT
. | TRBJ2-2 | . | TRBV9 | CASSPGFAPGELFF | TGTGCCAGCAGCCCCGGGTTTGCCCCCGGGGAGCTGTTTTTT
. | TRBJ1-1 | . | TRBV15 | CATSSIQGRRWTFF | TGTGCCACCAGCAGTATACAGGGCCGGCGGTGGACTTTCTTT
. | TRBJ1-3 | . | TRBV28 | CASSLPGQALPGNTIYF | TGTGCCAGCAGTCTTCCGGGACAAGCTCTACCTGGAAACACCATATATTTT
TRBD1 | TRBJ2-1 | few | TRBV6-5 | CASSYSRDSYNEQFF | TGTGCCAGCAGTTACTCCCGGGACAGTTACAATGAGCAGTTCTTC
. | TRBJ2-7 | . | TRBV28 | CASSLGGLSQEKHYEQYF | TGTGCCAGCAGCTTGGGGGGTCTAAGCCAGGAAAAGCACTACGAGCAGTACTTC
TRBD1 | TRBJ1-4 | . | TRBV28 | CASRGTGGSGEKLFF | TGTGCTTCCAGGGGGACAGGGGGCTCAGGGGAAAAACTGTTTTTT
. | TRBJ2-5 | . | TRBV7-9 | CASSLKEETQYF | TGTGCCAGCAGCCTAAAAGAGGAGACCCAGTACTTC
. | TRBJ1-2 | . | TRBV29-1 | CSVNRQPYGYTF | TGCAGCGTTAATCGACAGCCCTATGGCTACACCTTC
TRBD1 | TRBJ1-5 | . | TRBV27 | CASSVRGLYQPQHF | TGTGCCAGCAGTGTCAGGGGGCTATATCAGCCCCAGCATTTT
TRBD1 | TRBJ1-5 | . | TRBV19 | CASSGTGNQPQHF | TGTGCCAGTTCCGGGACAGGCAATCAGCCCCAGCATTTT
TRBD1 | TRBJ1-2 | . | TRBV5-6 | CASIRGQGARGYTF | TGTGCCAGCATCAGGGGGCAGGGGGCAAGAGGCTACACCTTC
. | TRBJ1-2 | . | TRBV2 | CASSEGSFSVGSYGYTF | TGTGCCAGCAGTGAAGGTTCATTCTCAGTGGGGAGCTATGGCTACACCTTC
TRBD2 | TRBJ2-3 | . | TRBV13 | CASSEWTSGTRDTQYF | TGTGCCAGCAGCGAATGGACTAGCGGGACCCGGGATACGCAGTATTTT
TRBD2 | TRBJ2-3 | . | TRBV7-9 | CASSLEAGGTDTQYF | TGTGCCAGCAGCTTAGAGGCGGGAGGCACAGATACGCAGTATTTT
TRBD2 | TRBJ2-5 | . | TRBV28 | CASRQTGLAGRETQYF | TGTGCCAGCAGACAAACGGGACTAGCGGGAAGAGAGACCCAGTACTTC
. | TRBJ1-1 | . | TRBV3-1/TRBV3-2 | CASSQVGGMNTEAFF | TGTGCCAGCAGCCAGGTCGGGGGAATGAACACTGAAGCTTTCTTT
TRBD2 | TRBJ2-3 | . | TRBV27 | CASRLAGGDTQYF | TGTGCCAGCAGGCTAGCGGGAGGGGATACGCAGTATTTT
. | TRBJ1-5 | . | TRBV6-5 | CASSYSLNSNQPQHF | TGTGCCAGCAGTTACAGCCTTAACAGCAATCAGCCCCAGCATTTT
. | TRBJ1-6 | once | TRBV19 | CASRDIDNSPLHF | TGTGCCAGCCGGGACATAGATAATTCACCCCTCCACTTT
. | TRBJ1-1 | . | TRBV11-2 | CASSLAFLPGRETEAFF | TGTGCCAGCAGCTTAGCCTTTCTGCCAGGGCGGGAGACTGAAGCTTTCTTT
. | TRBJ2-2 | . | TRBV21-1 | CASSKGQGAGELFF | TGTGCCAGCAGCAAAGGACAGGGGGCCGGGGAGCTGTTTTTT
TRBD1 | TRBJ1-1 | . | TRBV5-1 | CASSSQDRLNTEAFF | TGCGCCAGCAGCTCACAGGACAGGTTGAACACTGAAGCTTTCTTT
TRBD2 | TRBJ2-7 | . | TRBV9 | CASSVTGGPYYEQYF | TGTGCCAGCAGCGTGACGGGAGGCCCGTACTACGAGCAGTACTTC
. | TRBJ2-2 | once | TRBV3-1/TRBV3-2 | CASSLPVGGGELFF | TGTGCCAGCAGCCTTCCGGTTGGTGGCGGGGAGCTGTTTTTT
TRBD2 | TRBJ2-4 | . | TRBV6-5 | CASSYSNSGSVKYF | TGTGCCAGCAGTTACTCGAACAGCGGGAGTGTGAAGTACTTC
TRBD2 | TRBJ2-3 | . | TRBV30 | CAWISHTTASGASSTDTQYF | TGTGCCTGGATATCCCATACCACCGCTAGCGGAGCTTCTAGCACAGATACGCAGTATTTT
. | TRBJ1-2 | few | TRBV12-5 | CASGLVGGYGYTF | TGTGCTAGTGGTTTGGTGGGGGGCTATGGCTACACCTTC
. | TRBJ2-7 | . | TRBV28 | CASRRVASYEQYF | TGTGCCAGCAGGAGAGTTGCGTCCTACGAGCAGTACTTC
. | TRBJ2-1 | . | TRBV5-1 | CASSLSGGPYNEQFF | TGCGCCAGCAGCTTGAGTGGAGGGCCGTATAATGAGCAGTTCTTC
. | TRBJ2-3 | . | TRBV3-1/TRBV3-2 | CASSQVRLLGTDTQYF | TGTGCCAGCAGCCAAGTGAGGCTTCTGGGCACAGATACGCAGTATTTT
TRBD1 | TRBJ1-1 | few | TRBV27 | CASSLAGTGFVGMNTEAFF | TGTGCCAGCAGTTTGGCCGGGACAGGGTTCGTGGGGATGAACACTGAAGCTTTCTTT
. | TRBJ1-2 | . | TRBV6-5 | CASSYTGTNYGYTF | TGTGCCAGCAGTTACACAGGAACCAACTATGGCTACACCTTC
. | TRBJ1-6 | . | TRBV7-9 | CASSRGTTGNLDNSPLHF | TGTGCCAGCAGCAGAGGGACCACAGGGAACCTGGATAATTCACCCCTCCACTTT
. | TRBJ1-1 | few | TRBV10-1 | CASRPLRVYVTEAFF | TGCGCCAGCAGACCTCTGAGGGTCTACGTGACTGAAGCTTTCTTT
. | TRBJ1-4 | . | TRBV30 | CAWTPWQAEKLFF | TGTGCCTGGACCCCCTGGCAGGCTGAAAAACTGTTTTTT
TRBD1 | TRBJ2-7 | . | TRBV5-4 | CASSMEGQGVYEQYF | TGTGCCAGCAGCATGGAGGGACAGGGGGTCTACGAGCAGTACTTC
. | TRBJ1-2 | . | TRBV28 | CASNTRGLSRGYTF | TGTGCCAGCAATACTAGGGGACTATCTCGTGGCTACACCTTC
TRBD2 | TRBJ2-7 | . | TRBV6-5 | CASRTSGRPPYEQYF | TGTGCCAGCAGAACTAGCGGGAGGCCCCCCTACGAGCAGTACTTC
. | TRBJ2-2 | . | TRBV28 | CASSSRTGTNTGELFF | TGTGCCAGCAGTTCCAGAACAGGGACGAACACCGGGGAGCTGTTTTTT
. | TRBJ1-5 | . | TRBV4-1 | CASSQDSGPYSNQPQHF | TGCGCCAGCAGCCAAGATTCAGGGCCTTATAGCAATCAGCCCCAGCATTTT
. | TRBJ1-6 | . | TRBV6-1 | CASSENSLNSPLHF | TGTGCCAGCAGTGAGAACAGCCTTAATTCACCCCTCCACTTT
TRBD2 | TRBJ2-1 | . | TRBV4-2 | CASSQVSGRALYEQFF | TGTGCCAGCAGCCAAGTCAGCGGGAGGGCTCTCTATGAGCAGTTCTTC
TRBD1 | TRBJ2-1 | . | TRBV3-1/TRBV3-2 | CASSRTGVLILNEQFF | TGTGCCAGCAGCCGGACAGGGGTCCTCATCCTCAATGAGCAGTTCTTC
TRBD1 | TRBJ1-5 | . | TRBV7-9 | CASSRTGENQPQHF | TGTGCCAGCAGCCGGACAGGGGAGAATCAGCCCCAGCATTTT
. | TRBJ1-5 | few | TRBV24-1 | CATSSGGNQPQHF | TGTGCCACCAGTTCCGGGGGCAATCAGCCCCAGCATTTT
. | TRBJ1-5 | . | TRBV20-1 | CSASVGGQPQHF | TGCAGTGCTAGTGTCGGGGGTCAGCCCCAGCATTTT
. | TRBJ2-7 | . | TRBV27 | CASSSGQSPSYEQYF | TGTGCCAGCAGTTCCGGACAGTCTCCCTCCTACGAGCAGTACTTC
. | TRBJ2-1 | . | TRBV25-1 | CATDSGNEQFF | TGTGCCACCGATAGCGGCAATGAGCAGTTCTTC
TRBD1 | TRBJ1-5 | . | TRBV6-5 | CASSRTGASNQPQHF | TGTGCCAGCAGTAGAACAGGGGCTAGCAATCAGCCCCAGCATTTT
. | TRBJ2-7 | . | TRBV6-5 | CASSRWGGEDEQYF | TGTGCCAGCAGCCGGTGGGGGGGCGAGGACGAGCAGTACTTC
. | TRBJ1-5 | once | TRBV11-2 | CASSLGDYQPQHF | TGTGCCAGCAGCTTAGGGGACTATCAGCCCCAGCATTTT
TRBD1 | TRBJ2-5 | . | TRBV29-1 | CSAAAPGTAQETQYF | TGCAGCGCCGCTGCCCCGGGGACAGCGCAAGAGACCCAGTACTTC
TRBD2 | TRBJ2-1 | . | TRBV7-8 | CASSFLAGSYNEQFF | TGTGCCAGCAGCTTTCTAGCGGGCTCCTACAATGAGCAGTTCTTC
TRBD2 | TRBJ2-1 | . | TRBV30 | CACSLAGVGEQFF | TGTGCCTGCTCTCTTGCGGGAGTGGGTGAGCAGTTCTTC
. | TRBJ2-1 | . | TRBV19 | CASSMRGSPDNEQFF | TGTGCCAGTAGTATGAGGGGGTCCCCCGACAATGAGCAGTTCTTC
. | TRBJ1-2 | . | TRBV3-1/TRBV3-2 | CASSPPPSSVRDYGYTF | TGTGCCAGCAGCCCGCCTCCGTCGAGTGTGAGGGACTATGGCTACACCTTC
. | TRBJ2-7 | . | TRBV18 | CASSPFGEAYEQYF | TGTGCCAGCTCACCTTTCGGGGAAGCCTACGAGCAGTACTTC
. | TRBJ1-1 | . | TRBV19 | CASSTPMNTEAFF | TGTGCCAGTAGTACCCCCATGAACACTGAAGCTTTCTTT
. | TRBJ2-4 | . | TRBV19 | CASSIRWDTKNIQYF | TGTGCCAGTAGTATTAGGTGGGACACCAAAAACATTCAGTACTTC